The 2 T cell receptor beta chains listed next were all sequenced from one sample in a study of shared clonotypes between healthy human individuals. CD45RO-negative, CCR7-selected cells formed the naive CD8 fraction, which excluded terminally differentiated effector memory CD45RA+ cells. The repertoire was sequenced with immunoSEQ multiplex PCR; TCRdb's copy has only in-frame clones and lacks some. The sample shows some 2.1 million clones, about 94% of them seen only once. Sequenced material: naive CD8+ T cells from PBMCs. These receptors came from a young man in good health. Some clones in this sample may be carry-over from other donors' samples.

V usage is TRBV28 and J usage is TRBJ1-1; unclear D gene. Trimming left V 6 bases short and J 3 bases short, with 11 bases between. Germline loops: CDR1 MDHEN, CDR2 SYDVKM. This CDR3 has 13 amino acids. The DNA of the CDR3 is TGTGCCAGCAGCACCGGACGGTACACTGAAGCTTTCTTT. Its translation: CASSTGRYTEAFF. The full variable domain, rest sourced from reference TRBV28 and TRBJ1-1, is DVKVTQSSRYLVKRTGEKVFLECVQDMDHENMFWYRQDPGLGLRLIYFSYDVKMKEKGDIPEGYSVSREKKERFSLILESASTNQTSMYLCASSTGRYTEAFFGQGTRLTVV.

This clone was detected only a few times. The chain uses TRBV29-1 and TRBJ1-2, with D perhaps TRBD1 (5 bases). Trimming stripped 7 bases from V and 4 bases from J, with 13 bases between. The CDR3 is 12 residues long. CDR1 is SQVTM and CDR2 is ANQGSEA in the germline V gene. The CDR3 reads CSGAGTGYGYTF. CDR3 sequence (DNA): TGCAGCGGAGCCGGGACGGGCTATGGCTACACCTTC.